These 8 T cell receptor beta chains share one sample of origin, sequenced in a study of blood T cell repertoires in COVID-19. Produced via immunoSEQ multiplex PCR; TCRdb's table is partial and in-frame only. The sample has roughly 200,000 clones; 81% are singletons. Sequenced: peripheral blood. The receptors come from a woman aged 40 to 55 with COVID-19, enrolled during active disease.

The chain recombines TRBV10-2 with TRBJ1-1; 8 bases match TRBD1. The CDR3 length is 13 residues. Trimming at V came to 8 bases and at J to 7 bases, leaving 9 bases not matched to a gene. From germline, CDR1 is WSHSY and CDR2 SAAADI. The CDR3 is CASASGTGFEAFF. The CDR3 DNA is TGCGCCAGCGCCTCCGGGACAGGTTTTGAAGCTTTCTTT.

The chain is built from TRBV12-5 and TRBJ1-2; maybe TRBD1 (5 bases). The CDR3 extends over 15 amino acids. CDR1 and CDR2 from the germline V gene are LGHNT and FRNRAP. V was cut by 0 bases and J by 3 bases, with 11 bases left in between. The CDR3 DNA reads as TGTGCTAGTGGTTTGGTACGCGGCAGGGACTATGGCTACACCTTC. Protein product: CASGLVRGRDYGYTF.

V and J are TRBV6-5 and TRBJ2-2; TRBD1 is a possible D gene (8 bases). This CDR3 region has 14 residues. The germline CDR1 and CDR2 sequences are MNHEY and SVGAGI. Trimming took 4 bases from V and 10 from J, leaving 16 bases between them. CDR3 loop: CASSSRQGREELFF. The CDR3 bases are TGTGCCAGCAGTTCCCGACAGGGGAGGGAGGAGCTGTTTTTT.

V and J are TRBV3-1 (or the pseudogene TRBV3-2) and TRBJ2-5; D is possibly TRBD2 (5 bases). V was clipped by 4 bases and J by 4 bases, with 7 bases between them. Germline V lookup: CDR1 LGHDT, CDR2 YNNKEL (reference sequence). The CDR3 runs 12 residues. CDR3 loop: CASSLRGETQYF. DNA for the CDR3: TGTGCCAGCAGCCTCCGGGGAGAGACCCAGTACTTC.

The sample holds many counts of this clone. The V and J genes are TRBV13 and TRBJ1-4, with 8 positions matching TRBD1. Trimming removed 5 bases from V and 5 bases from J; junction bases left unmatched: 13. This CDR3 comprises 17 residues. Looked up from germline, CDR1 is PRHDT and CDR2 is FYEKMQ (reference sequence). CDR3 loop: CASSDRDRPTRNEKLFF. The CDR3 DNA reads TGTGCCAGCAGCGACCGGGACAGGCCAACCCGAAATGAAAAACTGTTTTTT.

The rearrangement links TRBV30 to TRBJ2-3, with D unresolved. V dropped 2 bases and J dropped 3 bases, with 9 bases sitting between them. CDR1 is GTSNPN and CDR2 is SVGIG in the germline V gene (reference sequence). The CDR3 length is 13 residues. The CDR3 is CAWSPTRTDTQYF. The CDR3 DNA reads TGTGCCTGGAGTCCAACTCGAACAGATACGCAGTATTTT.

The chain combines TRBV7-2 with TRBJ2-7; 10 bases map to TRBD2. Germline CDR1 and CDR2: SGHTA and FQGNSA. The ends lost 2 bases at V and 2 bases at J; junction bases unmatched: 3. The CDR3 sequence is 15 residues long. The CDR3, as DNA: TGTGCCAGCAGCTTACGGACTAGCGGTGCCTACGAGCAGTACTTC. The encoded protein is CASSLRTSGAYEQYF.

This chain connects TRBV7-2 to TRBJ1-5, with D maybe TRBD1 (5 bases). The CDR3 has 15 residues. V was pared by 1 base and J by 7 bases, with 14 bases between. Germline CDR1 reads SGHTA; CDR2 reads FQGNSA. The chain's CDR3 is CASSLVFRGSQPQHF. The CDR3 coding sequence is TGTGCCAGCAGCTTAGTATTTAGGGGTTCCCAGCCCCAGCATTTT.